One sample yielded the 18 T cell receptor beta chains listed below, sequenced in a study of read filtering for tumor transcriptome and immune sequencing. Molecular barcoded adaptors covering alpha/delta and beta/gamma chains were used on approximately 400 ng RNA. TCRdb passed the reads through MiXCR, listing each CDR3 protein once. The sample lists about 14,000 distinct CDR3 sequences; just over 20% were seen once. The sequenced material came from a population of CD138-negative cells sorted from bone marrow. The receptors derive from a donor over 35 with multiple myeloma.

The chain carries TRBV6-6 and TRBJ1-5; D is ambiguous. The germline CDR1 and CDR2 sequences are MNHNY and SVGAGI (reference sequence). The V end was cut by 6 bases, the J end by 0 bases, with 12 bases between. The CDR3 is made up of 15 amino acids. The DNA of the CDR3 is TGTGCCAGCAGGGTCAAGGGAAATAGCAATCAGCCCCAGCATTTT. This sequence encodes CASRVKGNSNQPQHF.

This clonotype was detected only a few times. The gene calls are TRBV2 and TRBJ2-3; D is unclear. Deletions cut 8 bases from V and 6 bases from J, with 6 bases between. Germline CDR1 and CDR2: SNHLY and FYNNEI. The CDR3 is 10 residues long. Written as DNA, the CDR3 is TGTGCCAGCGGGCCCGATACGCAGTATTTT. Encoded protein: CASGPDTQYF.

This clonotype was seen repeatedly, ten times or more. This rearrangement joins TRBV19 to TRBJ2-1, with D perhaps matching TRBD2 (6 bases). This CDR3 has 16 amino acids. Per the germline V gene, CDR1 is LNHDA and CDR2 is SQIVND (reference sequence). V was cut by 0 bases and J by 0 bases, with 9 bases left in between. In DNA form, the CDR3 reads TGTGCCAGTAGTATAGATCGGGGGAGCTCCTACAATGAGCAGTTCTTC. Residues: CASSIDRGSSYNEQFF.

This clonotype has at least ten counts. In DNA form, the CDR3 reads TGTGCCAGCACCGTGGGACCAAACACCGGGGAGCTGTTTTTT. Protein: CASTVGPNTGELFF. The rearrangement uses TRBV21-1 and TRBJ2-2; the table assigns TRBD1, which was not confirmed against the DNA. TRBV21-1 is designated a pseudogene. This CDR3 is 14 amino acids long.

The J gene is TRBJ1-1, the V gene TRBV24-1, with 10 nucleotides matching TRBD1. Germline assignment: CDR1 KGHDR and CDR2 SFDVKD. This CDR3 region has 12 residues. With V trimmed by 12 bases and J by 7 bases, 7 bases remained unmatched. Written as DNA, the CDR3 is TGTGCCCAGGGACAGGGGATCGATGAAGCTTTCTTT. Translated: CAQGQGIDEAFF.

This clonotype was recorded a few times. V usage is TRBV6-5 and J usage is TRBJ1-1, with D unresolved. Trimming stripped 6 bases from V and 5 bases from J, with 16 bases between. Germline V gives CDR1 MNHEY, CDR2 SVGAGI. The CDR3 length is 14 residues. The CDR3 reads CASSKRAVSTEAFF. DNA for the CDR3: TGTGCCAGCAGCAAACGGGCAGTTTCTACTGAAGCTTTCTTT.

This clonotype was seen repeatedly, ten times or more. The chain uses TRBV6-5 and TRBJ2-2, with TRBD2 as a possible D gene (5 bases). The CDR3 is made up of 18 amino acids. With 4 bases removed from V and 0 bases from J, the gap between germline ends came to 18 bases. Germline-derived CDR1 and CDR2 are MNHEY and SVGAGI. This CDR3 reads CASSLRPTMGTNTGELFF. CDR3 nucleotides: TGTGCCAGCAGTTTACGTCCGACTATGGGCACGAACACCGGGGAGCTGTTTTTT.

A word on this clonotype: A far larger clone is one nucleotide away, so this likely arose from a read error. This chain joins TRBV11-1 and TRBJ2-1, with TRBD2 matching over 9 bases. This CDR3 comprises 15 residues. The germline V gene encodes CDR1 SGHAT and CDR2 FQDESV (reference sequence). CDR3 nucleotide sequence: TGTGCCAGCAGCCCAGGGACTAGCAATGGGGATGAGCTGTTCTTC. Protein product: CASSPGTSNGDELFF.

The genes are TRBV27 and TRBJ2-5, with 12 bases fitting TRBD2. V lost 6 bases, J lost 5 bases, and 4 bases stayed unmatched. This CDR3 is built from 14 residues. Germline V gene sequence: CDR1 MNHEY, CDR2 SMNVEV (reference sequence). CDR3 coding DNA: TGTGCCAGCAGCAGACTAGCGGGAGATGAGACCCAGTACTTC. It translates to CASSRLAGDETQYF.

The table lists this clonotype with many counts. This chain connects TRBV28 to TRBJ2-3, with TRBD1 matching 9 bases. Per germline, CDR1 MDHEN and CDR2 SYDVKM. The length of the CDR3 is 15 residues. V trimming: 6 bases; J trimming: 6 bases; junction bases outside the gene matches: 10. The CDR3: CASSSGDRVVDTQYF. CDR3 in DNA: TGTGCCAGCAGCTCAGGGGACAGGGTAGTGGATACGCAGTATTTT.

Concerning this clonotype: Since a much larger clone is just one base distant, this may be a read error. This sequence joins TRBV7-2 and TRBJ1-2; D is possibly TRBD1 (5 bases). Germline CDR1 and CDR2: SGHTA and FQGNSA. The CDR3 is 13 residues long. CDR3 nucleotides: TGTGCCAGCAGCTTAGAGGTTCGGCGGGGCTACATCTTC. It codes for CASSLEVRRGYIF.

This clonotype was seen ten or more times. Written as DNA, the CDR3 is TGTGCCAGTGACAGGAGGAACGGGGAGCTGTTTTTT. Its protein is CASDRRNGELFF. This chain joins TRBV19 and TRBJ2-2, with D perhaps TRBD1 (6 bases). This CDR3 is built from 12 residues. Germline CDR1 and CDR2: LNHDA and SQIVND (reference sequence). Trimming took 8 bases from V and 7 from J, leaving 11 bases between them.

This clonotype is categorized as medium-sized. The rearrangement uses TRBV11-3 and TRBJ1-1; a possible D gene is TRBD1 (5 bases). Germline CDR1 and CDR2: SGHNT and YENEEA. The CDR3 length is 13 residues. V gave up 5 bases and J gave up 5 bases, with 12 bases separating them. CDR3 protein: CASSRWEGTEAFF. CDR3 DNA sequence: TGTGCCAGCAGCCGTTGGGAGGGGACTGAAGCTTTCTTT.

The V and J genes are TRBV4-3 and TRBJ1-4; D unclear. Germline lookup yields CDR1 LGHNA and CDR2 YSLEER. This CDR3 spans 17 amino acids. Trimming pared 0 bases from V and 0 bases from J, leaving 11 bases between. The CDR3 spells CASSQDPPGATNEKLFF. CDR3 bases: TGCGCCAGCAGCCAAGATCCCCCGGGAGCAACTAATGAAAAACTGTTTTTT.

This clonotype appeared many times. This chain joins TRBV12-3 or TRBV12-4 and TRBJ1-5; D call uncertain. Trimming took 1 base from V and 4 from J, leaving 11 bases between them. CDR3 length: 15 residues. CDR3 nucleotide sequence: TGTGCCAGCAGTTTAGTAGCCAGTCGGAATCAGCCCCAGCATTTT. Amino acids: CASSLVASRNQPQHF.

The chain employs TRBV24-1 and TRBJ2-1, with TRBD2 as a possible D gene (6 bases). Trimming took off 5 bases at V and 4 bases at J, with 14 bases between the two ends. Germline V CDR1 and CDR2: KGHDR, SFDVKD. CDR3 length: 15 residues. The CDR3 DNA follows: TGTGCCACCAGTGTACGAGGGACTGCGTACAATGAGCAGTTCTTC. This codes for CATSVRGTAYNEQFF.

The chain couples TRBV29-1 to TRBJ2-7; D is uncertain. The CDR3 extends over 12 amino acids. Germline CDR1 reads SQVTM; CDR2 reads ANQGSEA. Trimming removed 5 bases from V and 2 bases from J, with 10 bases in between. The CDR3 region is CSVFKDPYEQYF. CDR3 sequence (DNA): TGCAGCGTTTTCAAGGACCCCTACGAGCAGTACTTC.

This clonotype was counted many times. This sequence joins TRBV28 and TRBJ2-7, with D tentatively TRBD2 (6 bases). The germline V and J ends were trimmed by 8 bases and 1 base, with 12 bases remaining between them. Germline V gene data show CDR1 as MDHEN and CDR2 as SYDVKM. This CDR3 contains 13 residues. The chain's CDR3 is CASSPGGSYEQYF. The CDR3 region has the DNA TGTGCCAGCTCGCCCGGGGGTTCCTACGAGCAGTACTTC.